Detailed here is one T cell receptor beta chain. All recovered Cohort 3 donors got two negative PCRs, got clearance, or saw symptom resolution. This entry belongs to a study of blood T cell repertoires in COVID-19. Germline-derived CDR1 and CDR2 are SGHRS and YFSETQ. This CDR3 contains 15 residues. Trimming took 2 bases from V and 5 from J; bases not matched to a gene: 4. Data came from immunoSEQ multiplex PCR; TCRdb stores just in-frame clones and leaves some out. The table lists about 250,000 clones, approximately 90% of them singletons. The specimen was PBMCs or T cells enriched from blood (not recorded which). The origin of this receptor is a woman aged 18 to 35 who had recovered from COVID-19. The genes are TRBV5-1 and TRBJ2-5, with TRBD1 matching 12 bases. The CDR3 sequence: CASSLTGTGGETQYF. The CDR3 DNA sequence: TGCGCCAGCAGCTTAACCGGGACAGGGGGCGAGACCCAGTACTTC.